The rows below give T cell receptor beta chains drawn from one sample of a study of T cell changes during pregnancy in multiple sclerosis. Profiling relied on immunoSEQ multiplex PCR, and the TCRdb table lists in-frame clones only, not all of them. This table holds around 38,000 clones, 85% to 95% found once. The sample was CD4+ T cells from peripheral blood mononuclear cells, taken in the third trimester of pregnancy. The receptors were sampled from a female donor in good health, enrolled as a control in a pregnancy study. The CDR3 runs from the conserved cysteine through the conserved F or W. Each record gives: J gene, clone size, V gene, D gene, CDR3 DNA, CDR3 protein. D genes are given only for firm matches. Only some rows state a clone size, as once, few, many or a class for expanded clones.

>TRBJ2-3|NA|TRBV7-2|NA
TGTGCCAGCAGCTTGGGCTGGGCCCTCACAGATACGCAGTATTTT
CASSLGWALTDTQYF
>TRBJ2-1|NA|TRBV28|TRBD2
TGTGCCAGCAGCTTTACCGGACTAGCGGGGGGCCTCATTGACAATGAGCAGTTCTTC
CASSFTGLAGGLIDNEQFF
>TRBJ2-5|NA|TRBV28|TRBD2
TGTGCCAGCAGCTTATGGGTAGCGGGGCCGGAGACCCAGTACTTC
CASSLWVAGPETQYF
>TRBJ2-7|NA|TRBV5-1|TRBD2
TGCGCCAGCAGGGGAGGGACTCGGGGAAACTACGAGCAGTACTTC
CASRGGTRGNYEQYF
>TRBJ1-4|once|TRBV7-2|NA
TGTGCCAGCAGCCAGGGGTTAGGGGAAAAACTGTTTTTT
CASSQGLGEKLFF
>TRBJ2-7|NA|TRBV7-9|NA
TGTGCCAGCAGCCTAGGAGCCTACGAGCAGTACTTC
CASSLGAYEQYF
>TRBJ2-1|NA|TRBV9|NA
TGTGCCAGCAGCGTGACGGGAAGCGGCACCTACAATGAGCAGTTCTTC
CASSVTGSGTYNEQFF
>TRBJ1-1|NA|TRBV10-3|NA
TGTGCCATCAGACCCACGAGTGGTGAAGCTTTCTTT
CAIRPTSGEAFF
>TRBJ1-2|NA|TRBV7-9|NA
TGTGCCAGCAGCCTCACCCCCCAGTATGGCTACACCTTC
CASSLTPQYGYTF
>TRBJ1-3|NA|TRBV9|NA
TGTGCCAGCACCGTCGGGGGGGTCTCTGGAAACACCATATATTTT
CASTVGGVSGNTIYF
>TRBJ1-3|NA|TRBV7-2|NA
TGTGCCAGCAGCTCGGGGGGGACAAATGGAAACACCATATATTTT
CASSSGGTNGNTIYF
>TRBJ1-1|NA|TRBV9|NA
TGTGCCAGCAGCGTTATGGGGGCGTCGAACACTGAAGCTTTCTTT
CASSVMGASNTEAFF
>TRBJ2-7|NA|TRBV6-5|TRBD1
TGTGCCAGCAGAAGGGACAGGCAATCCTACGAGCAGTACTTC
CASRRDRQSYEQYF
>TRBJ1-3|NA|TRBV5-4|NA
TGTGCCAGCAGCCCAGGGACTTCTGGAAACACCATATATTTT
CASSPGTSGNTIYF
>TRBJ1-1|NA|TRBV25-1|TRBD1
TGTGCCAGCAGTTCTCGACAGGGGTCTGAAGCTTTCTTT
CASSSRQGSEAFF
>TRBJ1-6|NA|TRBV27|NA
TGTGCCAGCAGTCCAACGATGACAAGCCATTCACCCCTCCACTTT
CASSPTMTSHSPLHF
>TRBJ2-1|few|TRBV7-9|NA
TGTGCCAGCAGCTCCCAGGGCCCCTACAATGAGCAGTTCTTC
CASSSQGPYNEQFF
>TRBJ2-3|once|TRBV6-4|NA
TGTGCCAGCAGTGACTCAGCGGGCACAGATACGCAGTATTTT
CASSDSAGTDTQYF
>TRBJ2-5|NA|TRBV18|TRBD1
TGTGCCAGCTCGACAGGGGTAAGCGAGACCCAGTACTTC
CASSTGVSETQYF
>TRBJ1-2|NA|TRBV2|TRBD1
TGTGCCAGCACCGCGAAGTCAGGGGGCTTATTTGGCTACACCTTC
CASTAKSGGLFGYTF
>TRBJ1-1|NA|TRBV30|TRBD1
TGTGCCTTGACAGGGTCTTACATGAACACTGAAGCTTTCTTT
CALTGSYMNTEAFF
>TRBJ1-2|NA|TRBV28|TRBD1
TGTGCCAGCAGGCGGACAGGGGGAAGTGGCTACACCTTC
CASRRTGGSGYTF
>TRBJ2-2|NA|TRBV5-1|NA
TGCGCCAGCAGCTTGTCTTACACCGGGGAGCTGTTTTTT
CASSLSYTGELFF
>TRBJ2-3|NA|TRBV5-8|NA
TGTGCCAGCAGCTTGGTGTTTCGGGGCACAGATACGCAGTATTTT
CASSLVFRGTDTQYF
>TRBJ2-1|once|TRBV19|NA
TGTGCCAGTACCTCCCCCACAGGGTCAAGCGAGCAGTTCTTC
CASTSPTGSSEQFF
>TRBJ2-6|NA|TRBV6-5|NA
TGTGCCAGCAGTTACTCTTCGAGGGCTGGGGCCAACGTCCTGACTTTC
CASSYSSRAGANVLTF
>TRBJ2-1|NA|TRBV30|TRBD2
TGTGCCTGGAGAGTTCGGGGGGGACGAGAAGAGCAGTTCTTC
CAWRVRGGREEQFF
>TRBJ2-1|NA|TRBV6-1|TRBD2
TGTGCCAGCAGAACCGGGACTAGCGGATACAATGAGCAGTTCTTC
CASRTGTSGYNEQFF
>TRBJ2-7|NA|TRBV2|TRBD1
TGTGCCAGCAGCCGGGACAGGGTGAACGAGCAGTACTTC
CASSRDRVNEQYF
>TRBJ1-1|NA|TRBV30|NA
TGTGCCTGGAGTCACGGTGTGAACACTGAAGCTTTCTTT
CAWSHGVNTEAFF
>TRBJ2-7|once|TRBV7-6|TRBD1
TGTGCCAGCAGCTTTAACCCTACAGGGGTGGTAAGGGAGCAGTACTTC
CASSFNPTGVVREQYF
>TRBJ2-3|NA|TRBV9|NA
TGTGCCAGCCCACAGGTCACAGATACGCAGTATTTT
CASPQVTDTQYF
>TRBJ2-3|NA|TRBV9|TRBD1
TGTGCCAGCAGCGTGGGACAGGGAAACACAGATACGCAGTATTTT
CASSVGQGNTDTQYF
>TRBJ1-2|NA|TRBV10-3|TRBD1
TGTGCCATCACAAGAGGGGGCGATGGCTACACCTTC
CAITRGGDGYTF
>TRBJ2-7|NA|TRBV19|TRBD1
TGTGCCAGTAGTGTCAGGGCGGGACAGGGAGAAAACGAGCAGTACTTC
CASSVRAGQGENEQYF
>TRBJ1-5|few|TRBV28|TRBD1
TGTGCCAGCAGCCCTGATGACAGGGCGATACGCAATCAGCCCCAGCATTTT
CASSPDDRAIRNQPQHF
>TRBJ2-7|once|TRBV21-1|NA
TGTGCCAGCAGCAAAGACGGCGAGGGTACGGGGGGCTACGAGCAGTACTTC
CASSKDGEGTGGYEQYF
>TRBJ1-2|NA|TRBV30|TRBD1
TGTGCCTACACAGGACAGGGGACCTATGGCTACACCTTC
CAYTGQGTYGYTF
>TRBJ2-1|NA|TRBV30|NA
TGTGCCTGGAGTGTAGGCCAGGCGGGCGGCAATGAGCAGTTCTTC
CAWSVGQAGGNEQFF
>TRBJ2-1|NA|TRBV4-1|TRBD1
TGCGCCAGCAGCCAGGACCGGGACAGGGGGGCTGAGCAGTTCTTC
CASSQDRDRGAEQFF
>TRBJ1-6|NA|TRBV4-2|TRBD1
TGTGCCAGCAGCCAAGGGTCCCAGGGGGGATCACCCCTCCACTTT
CASSQGSQGGSPLHF
>TRBJ2-7|NA|TRBV30|NA
TGTGCCTCAAAGGAGGCGTCCTACGAGCAGTACTTC
CASKEASYEQYF
>TRBJ2-1|NA|TRBV5-1|NA
TGCGCCAGCAGCCTGAGACAGGCTAATGAGCAGTTCTTC
CASSLRQANEQFF
>TRBJ2-7|NA|TRBV7-9|NA
TGTGCCAGCAGCCGCGAGCAGTACTTC
CASSREQYF
>TRBJ2-5|once|TRBV7-3|TRBD1
TGTGCCAGCAGCCCTAACCGGGACAGGAAGGAGCAGTACTTC
CASSPNRDRKEQYF
>TRBJ2-1|NA|TRBV7-9|TRBD2
TGTGCCAGCAGCTTGGCGGGGGGCGGGAATGAGCAGTTCTTC
CASSLAGGGNEQFF
>TRBJ2-2|NA|TRBV7-2|NA
TGTGCCAGCAGCTTACAGGGGAGCACCGGGGAGCTGTTTTTT
CASSLQGSTGELFF
>TRBJ1-6|NA|TRBV5-5|NA
TGTGCCAGCAGCGGCTCCAGCTCCTATAATTCACCCCTCCACTTT
CASSGSSSYNSPLHF
>TRBJ2-3|NA|TRBV5-4|TRBD2
TGTGCCAGCAGCCTAAAGGGGACTAGCGGGGTGGTAGATACGCAGTATTTT
CASSLKGTSGVVDTQYF
>TRBJ1-1|NA|TRBV7-3|NA
TGTGCCAGCAGCTTAACAGGGGGCACTGAAGCTTTCTTT
CASSLTGGTEAFF